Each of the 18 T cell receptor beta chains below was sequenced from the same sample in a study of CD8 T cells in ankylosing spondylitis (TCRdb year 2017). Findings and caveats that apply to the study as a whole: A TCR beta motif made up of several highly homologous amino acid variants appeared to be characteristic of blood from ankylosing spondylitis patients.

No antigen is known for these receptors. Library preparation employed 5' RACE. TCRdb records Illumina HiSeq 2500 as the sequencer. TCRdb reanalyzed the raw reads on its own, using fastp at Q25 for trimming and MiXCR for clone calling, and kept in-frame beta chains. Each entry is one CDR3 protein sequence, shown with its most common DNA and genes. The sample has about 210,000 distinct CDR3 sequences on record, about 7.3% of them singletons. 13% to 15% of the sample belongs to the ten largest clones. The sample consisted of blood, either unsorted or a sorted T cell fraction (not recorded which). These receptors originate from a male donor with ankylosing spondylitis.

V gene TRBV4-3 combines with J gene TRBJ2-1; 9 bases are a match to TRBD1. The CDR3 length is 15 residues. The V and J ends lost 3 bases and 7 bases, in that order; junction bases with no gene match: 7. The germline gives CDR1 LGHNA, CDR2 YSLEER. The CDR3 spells CASSHTRDRVNEQFF. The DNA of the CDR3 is TGCGCCAGCAGCCATACCCGGGACAGGGTTAATGAGCAGTTCTTC.

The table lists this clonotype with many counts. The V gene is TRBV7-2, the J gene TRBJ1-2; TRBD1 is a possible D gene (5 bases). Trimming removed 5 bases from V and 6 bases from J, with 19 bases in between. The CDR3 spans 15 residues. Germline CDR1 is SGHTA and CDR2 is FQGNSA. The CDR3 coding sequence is TGTGCCAGCAGCCCCTCGGACACGGTTACCCATGGCTACACCTTC. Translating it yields CASSPSDTVTHGYTF. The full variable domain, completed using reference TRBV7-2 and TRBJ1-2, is GAGVSQSPSNKVTEKGKDVELRCDPISGHTALYWYRQSLGQGLEFLIYFQGNSAPDKSGLPSDRFSAERTGGSVSTLTIQRTQQEDSAVYLCASSPSDTVTHGYTFGSGTRLTVV.

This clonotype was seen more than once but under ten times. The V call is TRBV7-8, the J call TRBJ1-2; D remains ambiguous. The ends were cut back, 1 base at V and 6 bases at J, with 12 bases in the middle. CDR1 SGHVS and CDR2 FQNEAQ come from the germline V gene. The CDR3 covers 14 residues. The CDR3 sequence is CASSLGRTPNGYTF. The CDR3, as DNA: TGTGCCAGCAGCTTAGGACGGACCCCCAATGGCTACACCTTC.

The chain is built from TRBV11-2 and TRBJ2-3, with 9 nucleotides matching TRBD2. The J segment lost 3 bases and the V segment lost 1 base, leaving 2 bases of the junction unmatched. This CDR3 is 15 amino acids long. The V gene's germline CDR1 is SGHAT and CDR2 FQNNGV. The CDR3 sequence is CASSLGGRETDTQYF. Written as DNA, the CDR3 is TGTGCCAGCAGCTTAGGCGGGAGGGAGACAGATACGCAGTATTTT. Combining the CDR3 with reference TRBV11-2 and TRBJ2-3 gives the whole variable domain EAGVAQSPRYKIIEKRQSVAFWCNPISGHATLYWYQQILGQGPKLLIQFQNNGVVDDSQLPKDRFSAERLKGVDSTLKIQPAKLEDSAVYLCASSLGGRETDTQYFGPGTRLTVL.

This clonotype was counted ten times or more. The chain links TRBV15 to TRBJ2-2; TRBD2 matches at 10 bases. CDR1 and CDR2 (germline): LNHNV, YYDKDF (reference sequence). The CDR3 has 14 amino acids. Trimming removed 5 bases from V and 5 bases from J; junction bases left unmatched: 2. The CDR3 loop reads CATSYSGRTGELFF. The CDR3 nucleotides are TGTGCCACCAGCTATAGCGGGAGGACCGGGGAGCTGTTTTTT.

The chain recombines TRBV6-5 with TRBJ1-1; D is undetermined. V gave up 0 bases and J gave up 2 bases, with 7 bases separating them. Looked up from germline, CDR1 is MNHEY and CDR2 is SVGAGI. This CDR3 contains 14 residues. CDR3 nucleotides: TGTGCCAGCAGTTACTCTTGGCACAACACTGAAGCTTTCTTT. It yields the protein CASSYSWHNTEAFF.

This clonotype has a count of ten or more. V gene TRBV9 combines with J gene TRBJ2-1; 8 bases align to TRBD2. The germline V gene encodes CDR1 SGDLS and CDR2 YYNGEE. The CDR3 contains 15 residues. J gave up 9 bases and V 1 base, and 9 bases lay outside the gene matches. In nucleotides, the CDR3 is TGTGCCAGCAGCGTATCGGGGGGGGCGTCGTTTGAGCAGTTCTTC. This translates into CASSVSGGASFEQFF.

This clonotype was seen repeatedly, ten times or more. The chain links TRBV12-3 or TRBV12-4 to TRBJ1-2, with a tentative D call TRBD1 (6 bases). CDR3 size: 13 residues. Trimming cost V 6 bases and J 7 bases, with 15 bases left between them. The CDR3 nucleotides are TGTGCCAGCAGCCTTGGGGGGCTGGGTGGCTACACCTTC. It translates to CASSLGGLGGYTF.

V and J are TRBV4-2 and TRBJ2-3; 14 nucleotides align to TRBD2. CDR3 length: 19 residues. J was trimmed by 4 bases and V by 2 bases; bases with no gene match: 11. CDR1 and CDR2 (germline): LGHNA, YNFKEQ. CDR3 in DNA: TGTGCCAGCAGCCAATTTGTTGGGACTAGCGGGAGTCAGTCAGATACGCAGTATTTT. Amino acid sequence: CASSQFVGTSGSQSDTQYF.

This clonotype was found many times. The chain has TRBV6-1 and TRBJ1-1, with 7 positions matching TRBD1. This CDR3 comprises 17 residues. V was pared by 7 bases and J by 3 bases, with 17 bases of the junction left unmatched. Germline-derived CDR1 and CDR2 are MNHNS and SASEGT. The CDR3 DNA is TGTGCCAGCAACCTAGGGGTGACAGGGCCAGGGGACACTGAAGCTTTCTTT. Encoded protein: CASNLGVTGPGDTEAFF.

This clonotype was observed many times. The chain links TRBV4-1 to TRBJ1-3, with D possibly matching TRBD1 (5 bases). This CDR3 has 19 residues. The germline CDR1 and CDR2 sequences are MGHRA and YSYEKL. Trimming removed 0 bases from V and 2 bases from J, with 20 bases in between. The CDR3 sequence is CASSQDGQGRKVAGNTIYF. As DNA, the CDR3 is TGCGCCAGCAGCCAAGATGGCCAGGGAAGGAAGGTGGCTGGAAACACCATATATTTT.

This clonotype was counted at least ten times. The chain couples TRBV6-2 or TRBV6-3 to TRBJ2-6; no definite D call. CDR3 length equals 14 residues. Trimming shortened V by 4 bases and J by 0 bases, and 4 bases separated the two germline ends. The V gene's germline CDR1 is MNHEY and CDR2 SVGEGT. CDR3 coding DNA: TGTGCCAGCAGTTTCAACTCTGGGGCCAACGTCCTGACTTTC. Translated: CASSFNSGANVLTF.

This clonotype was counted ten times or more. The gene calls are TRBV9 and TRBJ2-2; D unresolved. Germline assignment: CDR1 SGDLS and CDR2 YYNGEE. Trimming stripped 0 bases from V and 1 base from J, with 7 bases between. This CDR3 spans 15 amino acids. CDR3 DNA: TGTGCCAGCAGCGTAGCTCAACAGAACACCGGGGAGCTGTTTTTT. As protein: CASSVAQQNTGELFF.

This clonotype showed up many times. The CDR3 is CASSSRGGTEAFF. CDR3 nucleotide sequence: TGTGCCAGCAGCTCGCGTGGTGGAACTGAAGCTTTCTTT. This sequence joins TRBV7-2 and TRBJ1-1, with D unclear. V lost 4 bases, J lost 5 bases, and 11 bases lay in between. The CDR3 has 13 amino acids. Germline CDR1 SGHTA, CDR2 FQGNSA.

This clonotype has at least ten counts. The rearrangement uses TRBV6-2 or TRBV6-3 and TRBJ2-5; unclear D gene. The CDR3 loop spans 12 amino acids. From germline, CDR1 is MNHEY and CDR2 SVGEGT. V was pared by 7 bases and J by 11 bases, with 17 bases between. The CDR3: CASTLSFGLQYF. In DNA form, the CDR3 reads TGTGCCAGCACTCTCTCTTTCGGATTGCAGTACTTC.

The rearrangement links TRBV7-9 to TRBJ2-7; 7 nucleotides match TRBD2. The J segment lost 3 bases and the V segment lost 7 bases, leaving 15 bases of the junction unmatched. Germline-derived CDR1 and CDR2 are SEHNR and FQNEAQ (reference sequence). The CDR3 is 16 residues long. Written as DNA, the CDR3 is TGTGCCAGCACCGGCTGGCGGGCTAGCGGAGACTACGAGCAGTACTTC. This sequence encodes CASTGWRASGDYEQYF.

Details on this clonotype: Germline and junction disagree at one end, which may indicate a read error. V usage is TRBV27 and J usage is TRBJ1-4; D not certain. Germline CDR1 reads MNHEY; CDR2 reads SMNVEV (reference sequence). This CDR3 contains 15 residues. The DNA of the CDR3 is TGCACCAGCAGTTCAACTCGGGAGCGGGGTGAAAAACTGTTTTTT. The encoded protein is CTSSSTRERGEKLFF. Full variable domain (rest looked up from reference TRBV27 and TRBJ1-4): EAQVTQNPRYLITVTGKKLTVTCSQNMNHEYMSWYRQDPGLGLRQIYYSMNVEVTDKGDVPEGYKVSRKEKRNFPLILESPSPNQTSLYFCTSSSTRERGEKLFFGSGTQLSVL.

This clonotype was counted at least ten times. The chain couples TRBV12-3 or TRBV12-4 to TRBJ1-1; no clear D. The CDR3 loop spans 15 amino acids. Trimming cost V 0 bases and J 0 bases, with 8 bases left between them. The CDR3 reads CASSLAAGMNTEAFF. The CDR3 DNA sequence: TGTGCCAGCAGTTTAGCGGCCGGGATGAACACTGAAGCTTTCTTT.